This T cell receptor (beta chain) was retrieved from a study of blood T cell repertoires in COVID-19. Original methodology: Amplification with reference gene primers provided the estimates of nucleated cell counts. The repertoire was sequenced with immunoSEQ multiplex PCR; TCRdb's copy has only in-frame clones and lacks some. V and J calls and clone size are copied from that table; D and trimming were computed from the DNA. The table records 150,000 to 250,000 clones, 90% to 95% of them present only once. V lost 4 bases and J lost 2; bases outside the gene matches: 12. The CDR3 covers 17 residues. The V gene's germline CDR1 is SEHNR and CDR2 FQNEAQ (reference sequence). While infection was still active, Seattle patients were enrolled and then followed longitudinally.

The sequenced sample consisted of peripheral blood. This clonotype was obtained from a man younger than 45 with COVID-19, enrolled during active disease. The chain carries TRBV7-9 and TRBJ2-3; 7 bases align to TRBD2. CDR3 DNA: TGTGCCAGCAGCTCCGATTGGACTAGGGCCCACACAGATACGCAGTATTTT. Amino acid sequence: CASSSDWTRAHTDTQYF. Full variable domain (outside the CDR3, taken from reference TRBV7-9 and TRBJ2-3): DTGVSQNPRHKITKRGQNVTFRCDPISEHNRLYWYRQTLGQGPEFLTYFQNEAQLEKSRLLSDRFSAERPKGSFSTLEIQRTEQGDSAMYLCASSSDWTRAHTDTQYFGPGTRLTVL.